Below are 28 T cell receptor beta chains sequenced from a single sample in a study of T-cell reconstitution after alpha-beta-depleted transplantation in children. Unique molecular identifiers tagged the TCRbeta library. TCRdb re-derived calls from the PCR reads in MiXCR, one entry per CDR3 protein. The sample contains just over 950,000 distinct CDR3 sequences, roughly 29% of which appear only once. Sample: PBMCs, mostly from graft donor cells, taken 360 days after TCRalphabeta/CD19-depleted stem cell transplant. The receptors were sampled from a boy under three years old who had a stem cell transplant for SCID, so the T cells may come from the graft donor.

This rearrangement joins TRBV7-9 to TRBJ1-6; D ambiguous. Germline V CDR1 and CDR2: SEHNR, FQNEAQ (reference sequence). V was trimmed by 5 bases and J by 7 bases, leaving 15 bases between them. CDR3 length: 15 residues. CDR3 in amino acids: CASSGLTSSNSPLHF. The CDR3 DNA reads as TGTGCCAGCAGCGGCCTGACAAGTTCCAATTCACCCCTCCACTTT. The whole variable domain, remainder taken from reference TRBV7-9 and TRBJ1-6, is DTGVSQNPRHKITKRGQNVTFRCDPISEHNRLYWYRQTLGQGPEFLTYFQNEAQLEKSRLLSDRFSAERPKGSFSTLEIQRTEQGDSAMYLCASSGLTSSNSPLHFGNGTRLTVT.

DNA of the CDR3: TGTGCCAGCAGCTTAGGACACTCGAACACTGAAGCTTTCTTT. The encoded protein is CASSLGHSNTEAFF. The chain joins TRBV7-9 to TRBJ1-1; no clear D gene. The CDR3 runs 14 residues. Germline V gene data show CDR1 as SEHNR and CDR2 as FQNEAQ (reference sequence). Trimming cost V 1 base and J 1 base, with 7 bases left between them.

The J gene is TRBJ2-7, the V gene TRBV7-9; D is perhaps TRBD2 (7 bases). The length of the CDR3 is 15 residues. The V gene's germline CDR1 is SEHNR and CDR2 FQNEAQ (reference sequence). Trimming removed 4 bases at V and 2 bases at J, with 15 bases between. Written as DNA, the CDR3 is TGTGCCAGCAGCTCCCCACCGGGGGGCACCTACGAGCAGTACTTC. Residues: CASSSPPGGTYEQYF.

This clonotype was seen a handful of times. V usage is TRBV7-9 and J usage is TRBJ2-1; unclear D gene. CDR3 length: 12 amino acids. V dropped 6 bases and J dropped 5 bases, with 8 bases sitting between them. Germline V gene sequence: CDR1 SEHNR, CDR2 FQNEAQ (reference sequence). The CDR3: CASRILDNEQFF. CDR3 DNA sequence: TGTGCCAGCAGGATTCTAGACAATGAGCAGTTCTTC.

This clonotype was found a few times. The rearrangement uses TRBV7-9 and TRBJ2-7, with 7 bases that match TRBD1. J lost 3 bases, V lost 5 bases, and 13 bases had no gene match. This CDR3 is built from 16 residues. Germline V gene sequence: CDR1 SEHNR, CDR2 FQNEAQ (reference sequence). CDR3 DNA sequence: TGTGCCAGCAGCCCGAGGACAGGCGCTGATAACTACGAGCAGTACTTC. Encoded protein: CASSPRTGADNYEQYF. Full variable domain (missing parts from reference TRBV7-9 and TRBJ2-7): DTGVSQNPRHKITKRGQNVTFRCDPISEHNRLYWYRQTLGQGPEFLTYFQNEAQLEKSRLLSDRFSAERPKGSFSTLEIQRTEQGDSAMYLCASSPRTGADNYEQYFGPGTRLTVT.

Many counts were recorded for this clonotype. The chain couples TRBV4-1 to TRBJ2-5; possible D gene TRBD1, 5 bases. Per the germline V gene, CDR1 is MGHRA and CDR2 is YSYEKL. This CDR3 has 14 amino acids. V dropped 0 bases and J dropped 7 bases, with 12 bases sitting between them. The CDR3 DNA follows: TGCGCCAGCAGCCAAGATAGGGGCCTGGGGACCCAGTACTTC. Amino acids: CASSQDRGLGTQYF.

This clonotype appeared a few times. The chain links TRBV28 to TRBJ1-5; maybe TRBD1 (5 bases). The CDR3 has 16 amino acids. From germline, CDR1 is MDHEN and CDR2 SYDVKM. The ends were cut back, 1 base at V and 0 bases at J, with 10 bases in the middle. CDR3 nucleotide sequence: TGTGCCAGCAGTTTATACTGGGGACCTAGCAATCAGCCCCAGCATTTT. It yields the protein CASSLYWGPSNQPQHF. Full variable domain (remainder filled in from reference TRBV28 and TRBJ1-5): DVKVTQSSRYLVKRTGEKVFLECVQDMDHENMFWYRQDPGLGLRLIYFSYDVKMKEKGDIPEGYSVSREKKERFSLILESASTNQTSMYLCASSLYWGPSNQPQHFGDGTRLSIL.

The gene calls are TRBV20-1 and TRBJ2-1, with TRBD2 identical over 7 bases. The germline V gene encodes CDR1 DFQATT and CDR2 SNEGSKA (reference sequence). CDR3 length equals 15 residues. The J segment lost 6 bases and the V segment lost 3 bases, leaving 11 bases of the junction unmatched. The CDR3, as DNA: TGCAGTGCTAGTCTTCCGCGGGGGAGGTCCAATGAGCAGTTCTTC. Its translation: CSASLPRGRSNEQFF.

This clonotype was seen just once. The J gene is TRBJ2-2, the V gene TRBV3-1; 8 nucleotides match TRBD1. Germline loops: CDR1 LGHDT, CDR2 YNNKEL (reference sequence). CDR3 length: 15 residues. V trimming: 2 bases; J trimming: 6 bases; junction bases outside the gene matches: 5. CDR3 in amino acids: CASSQRTGNPGELFF. The CDR3 coding sequence is TGTGCCAGCAGCCAACGGACAGGGAATCCCGGGGAGCTGTTTTTT.

Only a few counts were recorded for this clonotype. This rearrangement joins TRBV9 to TRBJ1-1, with D unclear. CDR1 and CDR2 (germline): SGDLS, YYNGEE. The CDR3 is 14 residues long. The ends were cut back, 0 bases at V and 0 bases at J, with 6 bases in the middle. Written as DNA, the CDR3 is TGTGCCAGCAGCGTAGGGGAACTGAACACTGAAGCTTTCTTT. This sequence encodes CASSVGELNTEAFF.

V gene TRBV7-2 combines with J gene TRBJ2-5, with TRBD2 matching 9 bases. J lost 3 bases, V lost 4 bases, and 6 bases had no gene match. The germline V gene encodes CDR1 SGHTA and CDR2 FQGNSA. This CDR3 spans 15 amino acids. CDR3 sequence (DNA): TGTGCCAGCAGCTCAAGGCGGGGGGGGAAAGAGACCCAGTACTTC. Residues: CASSSRRGGKETQYF.

The rearrangement links TRBV5-1 to TRBJ2-5, with TRBD1 matching over 9 bases. Germline V gives CDR1 SGHRS, CDR2 YFSETQ. The CDR3 has 18 amino acids. V was clipped by 1 base and J by 3 bases; unmatched bases: 13. The CDR3 protein is CASSLTTRGTGQEETQYF. CDR3 coding DNA: TGCGCCAGCAGCTTGACTACCCGCGGGACAGGGCAAGAAGAGACCCAGTACTTC. The variable domain in full, completed from reference TRBV5-1 and TRBJ2-5, reads KAGVTQTPRYLIKTRGQQVTLSCSPISGHRSVSWYQQTPGQGLQFLFEYFSETQRNKGNFPGRFSGRQFSNSRSEMNVSTLELGDSALYLCASSLTTRGTGQEETQYFGPGTRLLVL.

The chain uses TRBV25-1 and TRBJ2-3, with 7 bases identical to TRBD2. Unmatched junction bases numbered 12, after V lost 6 bases and J lost 3 bases. This CDR3 is 16 amino acids long. Per germline, CDR1 MGHDK and CDR2 SYGVNS. The CDR3 sequence is CASSRRRERGTDTQYF. The CDR3 DNA reads as TGTGCCAGCAGCCGCAGGCGCGAGCGGGGAACAGATACGCAGTATTTT.

The V gene is TRBV5-1, the J gene TRBJ2-4; D is ambiguous. The V and J ends lost 0 bases and 3 bases respectively, with 10 bases between them. Germline V gene data show CDR1 as SGHRS and CDR2 as YFSETQ. This CDR3 comprises 15 residues. The CDR3 DNA reads as TGCGCCAGCAGCTTGGCCACAGTCGACAAAAACATTCAGTACTTC. It is translated as CASSLATVDKNIQYF. Drawing the rest from reference TRBV5-1 and TRBJ2-4, the complete variable domain is KAGVTQTPRYLIKTRGQQVTLSCSPISGHRSVSWYQQTPGQGLQFLFEYFSETQRNKGNFPGRFSGRQFSNSRSEMNVSTLELGDSALYLCASSLATVDKNIQYFGAGTRLSVL.

V is TRBV4-1 and J is TRBJ1-5; possible D gene TRBD1, 5 bases. This CDR3 contains 14 residues. The V end lost 5 bases, the J end lost 4 bases, and 12 bases lay between the germline ends. From germline, CDR1 is MGHRA and CDR2 YSYEKL. This CDR3 is CASSDRLFNQPQHF. The CDR3 coding sequence is TGCGCCAGCAGCGACAGACTTTTTAATCAGCCCCAGCATTTT.

The V call is TRBV6-5, the J call TRBJ2-7; the D gene is possibly TRBD1 (5 bases). In germline, CDR1 is MNHEY, CDR2 SVGAGI. This CDR3 has 12 residues. V was cut by 8 bases and J by 3 bases, with 11 bases left in between. CDR3 DNA sequence: TGTGCCAGCGGGAAACAGGACTACGAGCAGTACTTC. Translation: CASGKQDYEQYF.

The chain links TRBV10-3 to TRBJ2-1; D perhaps matches TRBD1 (5 bases). Deletions cut 4 bases from V and 7 bases from J, with 17 bases between. The CDR3 spans 15 residues. From germline, CDR1 is ENHRY and CDR2 SYGVKD. CDR3 region: CAISGQGEVWNEQFF. In DNA form, the CDR3 reads TGTGCCATCAGTGGGCAGGGTGAGGTTTGGAATGAGCAGTTCTTC.

This clonotype was detected a few times. The CDR3 reads CASSLLPGLNTEAFF. The CDR3 nucleotides read TGCGCCAGCAGCTTGCTACCGGGTCTGAACACTGAAGCTTTCTTT. This sequence joins TRBV5-1 and TRBJ1-1; D uncertain. Germline loops: CDR1 SGHRS, CDR2 YFSETQ. Trimming took 1 base from V and 0 from J, leaving 10 bases between them. There are 15 residues in the CDR3.

In its sample, this clonotype was seen a few times. This chain links TRBV24-1 with TRBJ1-4; perhaps TRBD1 as D (6 bases). The germline gives CDR1 KGHDR, CDR2 SFDVKD. Deletions cut 4 bases from V and 10 bases from J, with 21 bases between. The CDR3 extends over 16 amino acids. In DNA, the CDR3 is TGTGCCACCAGTGACTGGGACATTTCCCAAGGTGGAAAACTGTTTTTT. Its translation: CATSDWDISQGGKLFF.

This clonotype was found a few times. The chain is built from TRBV7-9 and TRBJ2-2; D remains unclear. Per the germline V gene, CDR1 is SEHNR and CDR2 is FQNEAQ (reference sequence). The V and J ends lost 5 bases and 2 bases respectively, with 6 bases between them. This CDR3 is 13 amino acids long. CDR3 nucleotide sequence: TGTGCCAGCAGCAAACCTAACACCGGGGAGCTGTTTTTT. Translating it yields CASSKPNTGELFF.

This clonotype has just a few counts. This chain links TRBV3-1 with TRBJ2-1; D possibly matches TRBD1 or TRBD2 (5 bases each). V gave up 4 bases and J gave up 0 bases, with 13 bases separating them. Germline CDR1 LGHDT, CDR2 YNNKEL (reference sequence). The CDR3 contains 16 residues. The CDR3 loop is CASSPMWGSSYNEQFF. DNA of the CDR3: TGTGCCAGCAGCCCCATGTGGGGGAGCTCCTACAATGAGCAGTTCTTC.

The rearrangement uses TRBV7-9 and TRBJ1-1; 12 bases fit TRBD1. This CDR3 contains 14 residues. Losses at the gene ends were 5 bases for V and 7 bases for J; bases not matched to a gene: 5. Germline V gene data show CDR1 as SEHNR and CDR2 as FQNEAQ (reference sequence). The CDR3 DNA reads as TGTGCCAGCAGCCGGGACAGGGGGCGAAATGAAGCTTTCTTT. This gives the protein CASSRDRGRNEAFF. Using reference TRBV7-9 and TRBJ1-1 for the parts outside the CDR3, the full variable domain is DTGVSQNPRHKITKRGQNVTFRCDPISEHNRLYWYRQTLGQGPEFLTYFQNEAQLEKSRLLSDRFSAERPKGSFSTLEIQRTEQGDSAMYLCASSRDRGRNEAFFGQGTRLTVV.

Many counts were recorded for this clonotype. The CDR3 coding sequence is TGCGCCAGCAGCTTGGAGGGTTTACGCACAGATACGCAGTATTTT. This encodes CASSLEGLRTDTQYF. The V gene is TRBV5-1, the J gene TRBJ2-3; no clear D. V lost 0 bases and J lost 1, with 9 bases in between. The germline gives CDR1 SGHRS, CDR2 YFSETQ. The CDR3 runs to 15 residues.

The rearrangement joins TRBV24-1 to TRBJ2-3; 11 bases agree with TRBD2. J lost 0 bases, V lost 5 bases, and 9 bases had no gene match. Germline CDR1 and CDR2: KGHDR and SFDVKD. CDR3 size: 18 residues. CDR3 DNA: TGTGCCACCAGTGCCGGGGGACTAGCGGACCCAAGCACAGATACGCAGTATTTT. Protein sequence: CATSAGGLADPSTDTQYF.

The V gene is TRBV27, the J gene TRBJ2-7, with 11 bases fitting TRBD2. CDR3 size: 14 residues. In germline, CDR1 is MNHEY, CDR2 SMNVEV (reference sequence). V shed 5 bases, J shed 3 bases, and the junction held 3 bases outside the gene matches. The CDR3 DNA reads as TGTGCCAGCAGTCCACTAGCGGGGGACTACGAGCAGTACTTC. Residues: CASSPLAGDYEQYF.

The V call is TRBV27, the J call TRBJ2-6, with TRBD1 matching over 12 bases. The CDR3 extends over 18 amino acids. The V gene's germline CDR1 is MNHEY and CDR2 SMNVEV (reference sequence). V was pared by 5 bases and J by 2 bases, with 7 bases of the junction left unmatched. The CDR3 reads CASSTNRDRGPGANVLTF. DNA of the CDR3: TGTGCCAGCAGTACCAACCGGGACAGGGGGCCTGGGGCCAACGTCCTGACTTTC.

V usage is TRBV2 and J usage is TRBJ2-2; the D is unclear. The CDR3 totals 13 residues. Deletions cut 2 bases from V and 3 bases from J, with 4 bases between. Germline CDR1 and CDR2: SNHLY and FYNNEI. CDR3 sequence: CASSESDTGELFF. The CDR3 DNA is TGTGCCAGCAGTGAAAGTGACACCGGGGAGCTGTTTTTT.

The V call is TRBV12-3 or TRBV12-4, the J call TRBJ1-2; D unclear. The CDR3 loop spans 10 amino acids. V lost 3 bases and J 8 bases, leaving 4 bases between the germline ends. CDR3 sequence: CASSLSGYTF. The CDR3 DNA reads as TGTGCCAGCAGTTTGAGCGGCTACACCTTC.